These 24 T cell receptor beta chains share one sample of origin, sequenced in a study of T cells in Graves' hyperthyroidism and ophthalmopathy. The TCR beta CDR3 regions underwent amplification using RNA transcripts as the source. HTBI primers drove first-round RT-PCR of the TCR CDR3. TCRdb re-analysed the multiplex PCR reads in MiXCR, keeping a single row per CDR3 protein. The sample consists of approximately 700,000 distinct CDR3 sequences, over 40% of them appearing once. Sequences were obtained from peripheral blood or thyroid tissue (not recorded which). Source of these receptors: an adult man with Graves' disease, either hyperthyroidism or ophthalmopathy (not recorded which).

Turning to this clonotype: One base away lies a much larger clone, so this may be a sequencing read error. CDR3 amino acids: CASSLSAGSYEQYF. The CDR3 bases are TGCGCCAGCAGCTTGAGCGCAGGGTCCTACGAGCAGTACTTC. This chain uses TRBV5-1 with TRBJ2-7, with D possibly being TRBD1 (5 bases). The CDR3 is made up of 14 amino acids. V was cut by 1 base and J by 1 base, with 9 bases left in between. Germline CDR1 reads SGHRS; CDR2 reads YFSETQ. The whole variable domain, filled in from reference TRBV5-1 and TRBJ2-7, reads KAGVTQTPRYLIKTRGQQVTLSCSPISGHRSVSWYQQTPGQGLQFLFEYFSETQRNKGNFPGRFSGRQFSNSRSEMNVSTLELGDSALYLCASSLSAGSYEQYFGPGTRLTVT.

The chain employs TRBV29-1 and TRBJ1-1, with TRBD1 matching 7 bases. The V and J ends lost 6 bases and 1 base, in that order; junction bases with no gene match: 11. From germline, CDR1 is SQVTM and CDR2 ANQGSEA. This CDR3 comprises 15 residues. CDR3 loop: CSVQRGPGGNTEAFF. In nucleotides, the CDR3 is TGCAGCGTCCAGAGGGGGCCGGGGGGGAACACTGAAGCTTTCTTT.

This clonotype has more than one count but fewer than ten. The CDR3 protein is CASRGGDVYNSPLHF. CDR3 bases: TGTGCCAGCAGGGGTGGGGACGTGTATAATTCACCCCTCCACTTT. The rearrangement joins TRBV10-3 to TRBJ1-6; possible D gene TRBD1, 6 bases. CDR1 ENHRY and CDR2 SYGVKD come from the germline V gene. The CDR3 runs 15 residues. V was trimmed by 10 bases and J by 4 bases, leaving 17 bases between them.

This clonotype was counted many times. This chain connects TRBV7-9 to TRBJ2-5; perhaps TRBD2 as D (6 bases). This CDR3 comprises 13 residues. V was clipped by 4 bases and J by 6 bases, with 12 bases between them. Germline CDR1 reads SEHNR; CDR2 reads FQNEAQ (reference sequence). The CDR3 here is CASSYPSAQTQYF. CDR3 nucleotides: TGTGCCAGCAGCTACCCTAGCGCACAGACCCAGTACTTC.

The chain employs TRBV7-9 and TRBJ1-5, with unresolved D. This CDR3 region has 14 residues. From germline, CDR1 is SEHNR and CDR2 FQNEAQ (reference sequence). The germline V and J ends were trimmed by 6 bases and 5 bases, with 14 bases remaining between them. The CDR3 reads CASSFTGEDQPQHF. The CDR3 DNA follows: TGTGCCAGCAGTTTTACCGGAGAAGATCAGCCCCAGCATTTT.

The chain carries TRBV19 and TRBJ2-3; 8 positions match TRBD1. This CDR3 has 13 residues. J lost 4 bases, V lost 6 bases, and 3 bases had no gene match. Germline V lookup: CDR1 LNHDA, CDR2 SQIVND (reference sequence). The CDR3 loop reads CASSTDRADTQYF. CDR3 sequence (DNA): TGTGCCAGTAGCACGGACAGGGCAGATACGCAGTATTTT. The whole variable domain, filled in from reference TRBV19 and TRBJ2-3, reads DGGITQSPKYLFRKEGQNVTLSCEQNLNHDAMYWYRQDPGQGLRLIYYSQIVNDFQKGDIAEGYSVSREKKESFPLTVTSAQKNPTAFYLCASSTDRADTQYFGPGTRLTVL.

This clonotype appeared a single time. The V and J genes are TRBV7-8 and TRBJ1-5; D is uncertain. The CDR3 loop spans 11 amino acids. Looked up from germline, CDR1 is SGHVS and CDR2 is FQNEAQ. The V end lost 4 bases, the J end lost 14 bases, and 12 bases lay between the germline ends. CDR3 nucleotides: TGTGCCAGCAGCTCCGTTCGGGCCGAGCATTTT. It encodes CASSSVRAEHF.

Remarks on this clonotype: One end of the junction does not line up with germline, which may come from a read error. The V gene is TRBV5-1, the J gene TRBJ1-5, with TRBD1 matching over 11 bases. The germline CDR1 and CDR2 sequences are SGHRS and YFSETQ. The length of the CDR3 is 15 residues. CDR3: CASTGADRGHQPQHF. The CDR3 coding sequence is TGTGCCAGCACCGGGGCGGACAGGGGGCATCAGCCCCAGCATTTT.

This clonotype has only a few counts. CDR3 nucleotide sequence: TGCAGTGCCTATAGTGGGGAAAAGGCCGAAGCTTTCTTT. This codes for CSAYSGEKAEAFF. The V and J genes are TRBV20-1 and TRBJ1-1, with no clear D. V was pared by 6 bases and J by 8 bases, with 19 bases between. Germline assignment: CDR1 DFQATT and CDR2 SNEGSKA (reference sequence). This CDR3 region has 13 residues.

As concerns this clonotype: A much larger clone is a single base away; this may be a read error. The chain couples TRBV2 to TRBJ1-5, with 11 bases lining up with TRBD1. Germline V gene lookup returns CDR1 SNHLY and CDR2 FYNNEI. The V segment lost 7 bases and the J segment 5 bases; nucleotides outside the gene matches: 4. The CDR3 loop spans 14 amino acids. The CDR3 bases are TGTGCCAGCACTAGGGACAGGGGGGATCAGCCCCAGCATTTT. Protein: CASTRDRGDQPQHF.

This chain uses TRBV5-1 with TRBJ2-7; possible D gene TRBD2, 6 bases. Per the germline V gene, CDR1 is SGHRS and CDR2 is YFSETQ. CDR3 size: 15 residues. V was cut by 0 bases and J by 4 bases, with 14 bases left in between. The CDR3 reads CASSLGNAEGYEQYF. In DNA form, the CDR3 reads TGCGCCAGCAGCTTGGGGAACGCGGAGGGGTACGAGCAGTACTTC.

This clonotype was recorded many times. The V and J genes are TRBV7-8 and TRBJ1-6; perhaps TRBD1 as D (5 bases). V lost 3 bases to trimming and J lost 9 bases, with 15 bases between them. The germline V gene encodes CDR1 SGHVS and CDR2 FQNEAQ. CDR3 length equals 15 residues. In DNA form, the CDR3 reads TGTGCCAGCAGCTTGGGGACCGCCGGAGGTTCACCCCTCCACTTT. Its protein product is CASSLGTAGGSPLHF.

The V call is TRBV19, the J call TRBJ1-2; no clear D. From germline, CDR1 is LNHDA and CDR2 SQIVND (reference sequence). This CDR3 comprises 13 residues. V shed 1 base and J shed 7 bases, with 10 bases lying between them. CDR3 DNA: TGTGCCAGTAGTATAGCATTGGGGATTGGCTACACCTTC. Encoded protein: CASSIALGIGYTF.

This clonotype showed up just a few times. The chain combines TRBV19 with TRBJ2-2; 9 bases line up with TRBD1. V lost 6 bases to trimming and J lost 7 bases; unmatched junction nucleotides: 9. The CDR3 runs 15 residues. In germline, CDR1 is LNHDA, CDR2 SQIVND (reference sequence). CDR3 residues: CASSQGTGRIGELFF. In DNA form, the CDR3 reads TGTGCCAGTAGCCAGGGGACAGGGCGTATCGGGGAGCTGTTTTTT.

The chain has TRBV19 and TRBJ2-5; 9 bases match TRBD1. Trimming removed 4 bases from V and 9 bases from J; junction bases left unmatched: 3. From germline, CDR1 is LNHDA and CDR2 SQIVND (reference sequence). This CDR3 contains 12 residues. The CDR3 region is CASSTGTGPQYF. CDR3 nucleotides: TGTGCCAGTAGTACTGGGACAGGGCCCCAGTACTTC. The full variable domain, its missing parts supplied by reference TRBV19 and TRBJ2-5, is DGGITQSPKYLFRKEGQNVTLSCEQNLNHDAMYWYRQDPGQGLRLIYYSQIVNDFQKGDIAEGYSVSREKKESFPLTVTSAQKNPTAFYLCASSTGTGPQYFGPGTRLLVL.

This clonotype has at least ten counts. The chain uses TRBV6-5 and TRBJ1-2, with D unclear. Trimming shortened V by 5 bases and J by 8 bases, and 15 bases separated the two germline ends. The CDR3 extends over 13 amino acids. Germline V gene lookup returns CDR1 MNHEY and CDR2 SVGAGI. CDR3 loop: CASSQRGGGGYTF. The CDR3 bases are TGTGCCAGCAGTCAGCGTGGTGGTGGCGGCTACACCTTC.

This sequence joins TRBV12-3 or TRBV12-4 and TRBJ1-1; no definite D call. CDR3 length: 14 residues. The V and J ends lost 5 bases and 3 bases respectively, with 13 bases between them. The chain's CDR3 is CASSPLGWDTEAFF. The CDR3 DNA reads TGTGCCAGCAGTCCCCTCGGGTGGGACACTGAAGCTTTCTTT.

Points on this clonotype: One junction end does not reproduce the germline sequence, and a read error may be involved. The genes are TRBV10-3 and TRBJ2-5, with D unclear. Germline V gene sequence: CDR1 ENHRY, CDR2 SYGVKD. This CDR3 has 13 amino acids. CDR3 DNA sequence: TGTGCCAGCAGTCGGACGAGATTAGAGACCCAGTACTTC. Translated, it gives CASSRTRLETQYF.

The rearrangement links TRBV20-1 to TRBJ1-6, with D possibly matching TRBD1 (6 bases). With 6 bases removed from V and 9 bases from J, the gap between germline ends came to 9 bases. This CDR3 comprises 11 residues. Germline CDR1 DFQATT, CDR2 SNEGSKA (reference sequence). This CDR3 is CSARTASPLHF. The CDR3 DNA reads as TGCAGTGCGAGGACAGCTTCACCCCTCCACTTT.

The genes are TRBV6-5 and TRBJ1-5, with a possible D match to TRBD1 (6 bases). CDR1 and CDR2 (germline): MNHEY, SVGAGI. V lost 2 bases and J lost 7, with 15 bases in between. This CDR3 has 15 residues. The CDR3 loop reads CASSYGGQGSQPQHF. In DNA form, the CDR3 reads TGTGCCAGCAGTTACGGGGGTCAGGGGAGCCAGCCCCAGCATTTT.

The chain employs TRBV5-6 and TRBJ2-5, with a weak D call TRBD2 (5 bases). The CDR3 contains 18 residues. CDR1 and CDR2 from the germline V gene are SGHDT and YYEEEE. With 5 bases removed from V and 1 base from J, the gap between germline ends came to 24 bases. The CDR3 spells CASSSEVPRRATQETQYF. The DNA of the CDR3 is TGTGCCAGCAGTAGCGAGGTGCCTAGGCGGGCGACCCAAGAGACCCAGTACTTC.

Comments on this clonotype: It may be a read error: a sequence one base away is much more abundant. This rearrangement joins TRBV15 to TRBJ1-3; tentatively, D is TRBD1 (6 bases). CDR3 length equals 13 residues. Germline V CDR1 and CDR2: LNHNV, YYDKDF (reference sequence). As DNA, the CDR3 is TGTGTCACCAGCAGGGGAAGTGGAAACACCATATATTTT. Translating gives CVTSRGSGNTIYF.

At least ten counts were recorded for this clonotype. The gene calls are TRBV5-1 and TRBJ1-2; D not resolved. The CDR3 consists of 12 residues. Trimming cost V 1 base and J 8 bases, with 9 bases left between them. In germline, CDR1 is SGHRS, CDR2 YFSETQ. DNA of the CDR3: TGCGCCAGCAGCTTGTTGGGTGGAGGCTACACCTTC. The encoded protein is CASSLLGGGYTF.

This chain connects TRBV25-1 to TRBJ2-7, with 7 bases fitting TRBD1. The CDR3 has 14 residues. V lost 4 bases, J lost 0 bases, and 3 bases stayed unmatched. Germline-derived CDR1 and CDR2 are MGHDK and SYGVNS. The CDR3 loop reads CASSADRSSYEQYF. The CDR3 nucleotides read TGTGCCAGCAGTGCGGACAGGAGCTCCTACGAGCAGTACTTC.